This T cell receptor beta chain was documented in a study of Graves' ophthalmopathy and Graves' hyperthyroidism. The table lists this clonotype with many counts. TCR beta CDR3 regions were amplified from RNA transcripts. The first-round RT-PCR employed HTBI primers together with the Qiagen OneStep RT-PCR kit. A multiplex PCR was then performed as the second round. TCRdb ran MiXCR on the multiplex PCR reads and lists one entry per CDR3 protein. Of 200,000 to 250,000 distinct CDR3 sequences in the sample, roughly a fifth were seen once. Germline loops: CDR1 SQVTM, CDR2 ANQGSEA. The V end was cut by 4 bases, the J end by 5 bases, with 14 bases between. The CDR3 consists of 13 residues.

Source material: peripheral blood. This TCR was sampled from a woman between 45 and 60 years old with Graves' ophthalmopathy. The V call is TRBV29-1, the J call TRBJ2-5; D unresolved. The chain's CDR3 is CSVALVGAETQYF. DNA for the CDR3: TGCAGCGTTGCCCTGGTAGGAGCGGAGACCCAGTACTTC.